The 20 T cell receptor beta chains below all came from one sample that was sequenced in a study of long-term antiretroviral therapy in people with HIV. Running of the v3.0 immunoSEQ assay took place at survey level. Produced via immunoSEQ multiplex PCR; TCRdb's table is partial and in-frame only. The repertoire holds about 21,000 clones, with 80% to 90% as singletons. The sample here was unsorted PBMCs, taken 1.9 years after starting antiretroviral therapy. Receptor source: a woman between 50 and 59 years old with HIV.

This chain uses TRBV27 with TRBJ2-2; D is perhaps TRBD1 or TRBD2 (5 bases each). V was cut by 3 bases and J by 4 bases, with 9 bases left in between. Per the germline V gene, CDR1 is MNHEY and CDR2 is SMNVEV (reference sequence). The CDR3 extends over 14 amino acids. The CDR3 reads CASSFGTGTGELFF. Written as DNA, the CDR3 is TGTGCCAGCAGTTTCGGGACGGGCACCGGGGAGCTGTTTTTT.

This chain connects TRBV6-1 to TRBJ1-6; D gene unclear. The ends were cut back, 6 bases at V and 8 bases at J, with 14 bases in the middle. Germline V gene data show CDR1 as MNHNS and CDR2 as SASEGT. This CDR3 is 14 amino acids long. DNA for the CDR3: TGTGCCAGCAGCGCCGGGCCCTACTATTCACCCCTCCACTTT. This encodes CASSAGPYYSPLHF.

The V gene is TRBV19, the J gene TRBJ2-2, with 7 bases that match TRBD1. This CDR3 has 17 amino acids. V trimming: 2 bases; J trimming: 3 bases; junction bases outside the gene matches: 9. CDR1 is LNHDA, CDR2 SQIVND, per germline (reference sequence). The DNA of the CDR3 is TGTGCCAGTAGTATAACAGCGAGGGGGCGTCACACCGGGGAGCTGTTTTTT. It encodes CASSITARGRHTGELFF.

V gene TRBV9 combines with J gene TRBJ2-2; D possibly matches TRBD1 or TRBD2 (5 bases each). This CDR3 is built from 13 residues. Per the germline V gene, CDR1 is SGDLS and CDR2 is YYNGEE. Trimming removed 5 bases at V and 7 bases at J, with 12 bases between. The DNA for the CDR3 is TGTGCCAGCAGGCCCCCAGGGAGCGGGGAGCTGTTTTTT. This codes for CASRPPGSGELFF.

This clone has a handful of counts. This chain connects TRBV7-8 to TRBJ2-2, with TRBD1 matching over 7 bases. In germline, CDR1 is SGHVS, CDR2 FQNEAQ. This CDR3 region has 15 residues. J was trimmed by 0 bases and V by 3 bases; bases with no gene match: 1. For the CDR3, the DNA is TGTGCCAGCAGCTTTAGGGGGCCGAACACCGGGGAGCTGTTTTTT. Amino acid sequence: CASSFRGPNTGELFF.

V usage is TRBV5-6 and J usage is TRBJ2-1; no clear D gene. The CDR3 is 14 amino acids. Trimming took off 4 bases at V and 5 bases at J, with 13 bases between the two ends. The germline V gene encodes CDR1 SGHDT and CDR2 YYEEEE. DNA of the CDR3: TGTGCCAGCAGCCGAGCTGGGCTTAACAATGAGCAGTTCTTC. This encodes CASSRAGLNNEQFF. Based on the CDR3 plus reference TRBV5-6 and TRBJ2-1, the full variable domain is DAGVTQSPTHLIKTRGQQVTLRCSPKSGHDTVSWYQQALGQGPQFIFQYYEEEERQRGNFPDRFSGHQFPNYSSELNVNALLLGDSALYLCASSRAGLNNEQFFGPGTRLTVL.

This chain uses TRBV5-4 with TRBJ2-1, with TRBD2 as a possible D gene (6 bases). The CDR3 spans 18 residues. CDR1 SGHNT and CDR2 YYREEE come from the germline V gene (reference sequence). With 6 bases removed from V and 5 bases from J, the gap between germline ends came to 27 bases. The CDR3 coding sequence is TGTGCCAGCAAGGCCGCCTCGCGGGGACGGTTTGTCGACAATGAGCAGTTCTTC. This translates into CASKAASRGRFVDNEQFF.

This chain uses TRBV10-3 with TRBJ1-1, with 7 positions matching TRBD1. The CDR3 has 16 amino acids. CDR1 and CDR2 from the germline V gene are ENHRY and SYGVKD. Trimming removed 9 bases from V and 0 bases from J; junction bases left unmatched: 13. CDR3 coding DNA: TGTGCCATTGCTAAGGGGGCAGAAGGGATGAACACTGAAGCTTTCTTT. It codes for CAIAKGAEGMNTEAFF.

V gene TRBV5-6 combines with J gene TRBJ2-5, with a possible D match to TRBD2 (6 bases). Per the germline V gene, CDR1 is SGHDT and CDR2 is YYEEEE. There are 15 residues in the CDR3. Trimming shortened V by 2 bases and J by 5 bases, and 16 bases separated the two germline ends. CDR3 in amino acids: CASSFYGGEFETQYF. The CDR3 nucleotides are TGTGCCAGCAGCTTTTACGGGGGAGAATTCGAGACCCAGTACTTC.

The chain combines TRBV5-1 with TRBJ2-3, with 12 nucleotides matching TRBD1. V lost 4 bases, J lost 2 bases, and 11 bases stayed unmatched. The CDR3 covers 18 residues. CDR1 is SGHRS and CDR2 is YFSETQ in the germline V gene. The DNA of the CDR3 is TGCGCCAGCAGCGGGGGGACAGGGGGCCCATATCTCACAGATACGCAGTATTTT. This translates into CASSGGTGGPYLTDTQYF.

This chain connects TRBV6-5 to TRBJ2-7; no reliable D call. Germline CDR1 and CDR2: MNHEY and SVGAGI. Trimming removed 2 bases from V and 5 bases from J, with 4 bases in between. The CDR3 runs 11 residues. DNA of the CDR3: TGTGCCAGCAGTTACGTTAACGAGCAGTACTTC. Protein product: CASSYVNEQYF.

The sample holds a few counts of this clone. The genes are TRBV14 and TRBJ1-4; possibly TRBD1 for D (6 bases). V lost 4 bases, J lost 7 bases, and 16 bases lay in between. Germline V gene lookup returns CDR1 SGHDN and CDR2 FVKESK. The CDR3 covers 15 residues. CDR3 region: CASSPLAGAGEKLFF. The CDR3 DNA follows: TGTGCCAGCAGCCCACTCGCGGGGGCAGGTGAAAAACTGTTTTTT.

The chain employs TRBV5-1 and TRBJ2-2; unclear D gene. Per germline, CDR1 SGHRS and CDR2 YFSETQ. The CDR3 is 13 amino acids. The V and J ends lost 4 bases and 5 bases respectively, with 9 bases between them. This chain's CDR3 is CASSLSETGELFF. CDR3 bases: TGCGCCAGCAGCCTTTCAGAAACCGGGGAGCTGTTTTTT.

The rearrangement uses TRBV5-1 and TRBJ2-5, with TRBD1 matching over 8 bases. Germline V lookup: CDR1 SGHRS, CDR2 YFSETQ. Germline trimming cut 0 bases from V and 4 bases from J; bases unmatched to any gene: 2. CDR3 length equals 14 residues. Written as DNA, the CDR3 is TGCGCCAGCAGCTTGGGGGGGACAGGAGAGACCCAGTACTTC. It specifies CASSLGGTGETQYF.

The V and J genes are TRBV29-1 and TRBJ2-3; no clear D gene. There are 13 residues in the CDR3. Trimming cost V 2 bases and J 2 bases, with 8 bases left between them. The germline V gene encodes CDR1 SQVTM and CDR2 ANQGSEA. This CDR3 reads CSVERPITDTQYF. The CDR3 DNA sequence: TGCAGCGTTGAAAGGCCAATCACAGATACGCAGTATTTT.

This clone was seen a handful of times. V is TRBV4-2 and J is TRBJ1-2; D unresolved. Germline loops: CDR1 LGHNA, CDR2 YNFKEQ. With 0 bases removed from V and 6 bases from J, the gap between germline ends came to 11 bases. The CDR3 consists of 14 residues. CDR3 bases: TGTGCCAGCAGCCAAGACGGCGGATCCGATGGCTACACCTTC. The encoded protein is CASSQDGGSDGYTF.

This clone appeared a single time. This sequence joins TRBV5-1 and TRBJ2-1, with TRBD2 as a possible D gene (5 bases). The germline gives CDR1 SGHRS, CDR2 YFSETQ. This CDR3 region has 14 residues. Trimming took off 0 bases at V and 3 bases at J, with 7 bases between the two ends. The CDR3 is CASSLAGIYNEQFF. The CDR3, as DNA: TGCGCCAGCAGCTTGGCCGGGATCTACAATGAGCAGTTCTTC.

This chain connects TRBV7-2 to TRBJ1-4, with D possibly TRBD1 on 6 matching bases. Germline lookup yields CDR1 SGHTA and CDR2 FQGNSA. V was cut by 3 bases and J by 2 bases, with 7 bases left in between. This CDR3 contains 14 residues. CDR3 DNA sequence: TGTGCCAGCAGCTTGAGGGGGACTAATGAAAAACTGTTTTTT. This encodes CASSLRGTNEKLFF.

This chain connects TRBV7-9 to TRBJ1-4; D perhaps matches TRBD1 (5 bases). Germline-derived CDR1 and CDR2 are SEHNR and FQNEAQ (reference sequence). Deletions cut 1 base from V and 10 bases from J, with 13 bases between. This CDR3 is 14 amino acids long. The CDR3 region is CASSLDILRGKLFF. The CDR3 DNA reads TGTGCCAGCAGCTTAGATATCCTAAGGGGAAAACTGTTTTTT. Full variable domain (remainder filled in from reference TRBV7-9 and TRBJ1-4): DTGVSQNPRHKITKRGQNVTFRCDPISEHNRLYWYRQTLGQGPEFLTYFQNEAQLEKSRLLSDRFSAERPKGSFSTLEIQRTEQGDSAMYLCASSLDILRGKLFFGSGTQLSVL.

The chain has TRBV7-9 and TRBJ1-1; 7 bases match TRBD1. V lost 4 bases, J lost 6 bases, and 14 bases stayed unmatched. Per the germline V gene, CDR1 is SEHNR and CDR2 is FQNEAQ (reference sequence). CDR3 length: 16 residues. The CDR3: CASSSLTGASGPEAFF. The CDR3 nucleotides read TGTGCCAGCAGCTCACTCACAGGGGCCTCTGGGCCTGAAGCTTTCTTT.